Below, 30 T cell receptor beta chains from the same sample are listed, as sequenced in a study of blood T cell repertoires in COVID-19. Data came from immunoSEQ multiplex PCR; TCRdb stores just in-frame clones and leaves some out. The sample lists approximately 69,000 clones; roughly 80% were seen once. The sequenced sample consisted of peripheral blood. The receptors originated from a man between 60 and 75 years old with acute or convalescent COVID-19.

This clone was detected only once. The J gene is TRBJ1-5, the V gene TRBV27; TRBD1 aligns across 9 bases. Trimming removed 8 bases from V and 5 bases from J; junction bases left unmatched: 7. This CDR3 region has 14 residues. Germline values: CDR1 MNHEY, CDR2 SMNVEV (reference sequence). The CDR3 sequence is CASGDRASDQPQHF. CDR3 in DNA: TGTGCCAGCGGGGACAGGGCCTCCGATCAGCCCCAGCATTTT.

Only one count was recorded for this clone. This sequence joins TRBV6-4 and TRBJ2-1, with 13 bases aligning to TRBD2. This CDR3 has 15 residues. V shed 5 bases, J shed 6 bases, and the junction held 4 bases outside the gene matches. The V gene's germline CDR1 is MRHNA and CDR2 SNTAGT. Here the CDR3 reads CASSILAGGPNEQFF. Here the CDR3 DNA reads TGTGCCAGCAGTATACTAGCGGGGGGGCCCAATGAGCAGTTCTTC.

This clone has just a few counts. The chain links TRBV6-5 to TRBJ1-1; D ambiguous. The length of the CDR3 is 12 residues. Trimming pared 6 bases from V and 0 bases from J, leaving 5 bases between. CDR1 is MNHEY and CDR2 is SVGAGI in the germline V gene. CDR3 DNA sequence: TGTGCCAGCAGCGCGATGAACACTGAAGCTTTCTTT. Its translation: CASSAMNTEAFF.

V usage is TRBV2 and J usage is TRBJ1-6, with D possibly being TRBD1 (6 bases). Germline CDR1 reads SNHLY; CDR2 reads FYNNEI. The CDR3 sequence is 14 residues long. With 4 bases removed from V and 9 bases from J, the gap between germline ends came to 13 bases. The CDR3 protein is CASSGGGGGSPLHF. Written as DNA, the CDR3 is TGTGCCAGCAGTGGTGGGGGCGGTGGTTCACCCCTCCACTTT.

V usage is TRBV10-2 and J usage is TRBJ2-7; D is ambiguous. The CDR3 spans 11 residues. Per the germline V gene, CDR1 is WSHSY and CDR2 is SAAADI. Trimming took 8 bases from V and 6 from J, leaving 11 bases between them. The CDR3 nucleotides are TGCGCCAGCGCCGGTTCCCGCGAGCAGTACTTC. Protein product: CASAGSREQYF.

V usage is TRBV7-2 and J usage is TRBJ2-1; TRBD2 aligns across 10 bases. This CDR3 is built from 15 residues. The V and J ends lost 3 bases and 15 bases, in that order; junction bases with no gene match: 14. The germline V gene encodes CDR1 SGHTA and CDR2 FQGNSA. CDR3 sequence reads: CASSFYASGGFDPFF. In DNA, the CDR3 is TGTGCCAGCAGCTTTTATGCTAGCGGGGGTTTCGATCCGTTCTTC.

The chain couples TRBV29-1 to TRBJ1-2; TRBD1 is a possible D gene (6 bases). Per the germline V gene, CDR1 is SQVTM and CDR2 is ANQGSEA. Trimming took off 1 base at V and 8 bases at J, with 11 bases between the two ends. The CDR3 runs 12 residues. Written as DNA, the CDR3 is TGCAGCGTTGAAGTGGGCAGGGGCGGCTACACCTTC. Amino acid sequence: CSVEVGRGGYTF.

The rearrangement joins TRBV23-1 to TRBJ1-5, with TRBD1 matching 8 bases. TRBV23-1 is flagged as an ORF with uncertain function. CDR3 length: 15 amino acids. J was trimmed by 9 bases and V by 2 bases; bases with no gene match: 9. CDR3 nucleotides: TGCGCCAGCAGTCAAGGGACAGGCCTGGGGAGGCCCCAGCATTTT. Translation: CASSQGTGLGRPQHF.

The chain combines TRBV19 with TRBJ2-3, with TRBD1 matching 7 bases. Germline trimming cut 4 bases from V and 4 bases from J; bases unmatched to any gene: 5. The CDR3 contains 14 residues. The germline V gene has CDR1 LNHDA and CDR2 SQIVND (reference sequence). CDR3 sequence (DNA): TGTGCCAGTAGTACCCGGACAGGTTCAGATACGCAGTATTTT. This translates into CASSTRTGSDTQYF.

This sequence joins TRBV12-3 or TRBV12-4 and TRBJ2-4, with TRBD2 identical over 8 bases. The CDR3 spans 13 residues. Trimming at V came to 2 bases and at J to 9 bases, leaving 3 bases not matched to a gene. The CDR3: CASSLSGGSIQYF. The CDR3 DNA follows: TGTGCCAGCAGTTTATCGGGGGGGAGCATTCAGTACTTC.

V and J are TRBV14 and TRBJ1-1, with 8 nucleotides matching TRBD1. This CDR3 has 15 residues. With 1 base clipped from V and 10 bases from J, the junction kept 11 bases outside the gene matches. The germline V gene has CDR1 SGHDN and CDR2 FVKESK. The CDR3 sequence: CASSQARQGARGAFF. DNA of the CDR3: TGTGCCAGCAGCCAAGCCCGGCAGGGGGCAAGGGGAGCTTTCTTT.

The chain employs TRBV7-2 and TRBJ1-1, with a possible D match to TRBD1 (6 bases). CDR1 and CDR2 (germline): SGHTA, FQGNSA. There are 18 residues in the CDR3. Between the trimmed V and J ends, which lost 2 bases and 0 bases, there was a span of 19 bases. The chain's CDR3 is CASSLRGRGSFMNTEAFF. The CDR3 nucleotides are TGTGCCAGCAGCTTAAGGGGCAGGGGCTCATTTATGAACACTGAAGCTTTCTTT.

The chain has TRBV5-6 and TRBJ2-7, with 8 bases matching TRBD1. The CDR3 has 15 residues. V shed 5 bases, J shed 3 bases, and the junction held 10 bases outside the gene matches. Germline CDR1 is SGHDT and CDR2 is YYEEEE. DNA for the CDR3: TGTGCCAGCAGAACTGGACAGGGAGTATTCTACGAGCAGTACTTC. It encodes CASRTGQGVFYEQYF.

The chain employs TRBV19 and TRBJ2-1; 7 positions match TRBD1. This CDR3 is built from 13 residues. Germline assignment: CDR1 LNHDA and CDR2 SQIVND (reference sequence). Trimming at V came to 7 bases and at J to 4 bases, leaving 4 bases not matched to a gene. The CDR3: CASTWGQYNEQFF. As DNA, the CDR3 is TGTGCCAGTACCTGGGGACAGTACAATGAGCAGTTCTTC. The full variable domain, rest sourced from reference TRBV19 and TRBJ2-1, is DGGITQSPKYLFRKEGQNVTLSCEQNLNHDAMYWYRQDPGQGLRLIYYSQIVNDFQKGDIAEGYSVSREKKESFPLTVTSAQKNPTAFYLCASTWGQYNEQFFGPGTRLTVL.

The V gene is TRBV4-3, the J gene TRBJ1-2, with TRBD1 matching 7 bases. Germline lookup yields CDR1 LGHNA and CDR2 YSLEER. After removal of 4 bases from V and 7 bases from J, the junction contained 9 bases not matched to a gene. CDR3 length: 14 amino acids. CDR3 residues: CASSRETGESGYTF. CDR3 bases: TGCGCCAGCAGCCGGGAAACAGGGGAAAGTGGCTACACCTTC.

The J gene is TRBJ2-5, the V gene TRBV9; 7 bases fit TRBD1. This CDR3 has 14 amino acids. The trim removed 4 bases at V and 2 bases at J, leaving 5 bases unmatched. CDR1 is SGDLS and CDR2 is YYNGEE in the germline V gene. CDR3 protein: CASSIPGQQETQYF. The CDR3 nucleotides read TGTGCCAGCAGCATTCCGGGACAGCAAGAGACCCAGTACTTC.

The rearrangement uses TRBV7-2 and TRBJ1-1; D not certain. Trimming took off 2 bases at V and 11 bases at J, with 15 bases between the two ends. The CDR3 covers 13 residues. Germline V gene sequence: CDR1 SGHTA, CDR2 FQGNSA. The CDR3 loop is CASSLSAPGGAFF. The DNA for the CDR3 is TGTGCCAGCAGCTTAAGTGCCCCTGGTGGCGCTTTCTTT.

The V and J genes are TRBV7-3 and TRBJ2-5; D perhaps matches TRBD2 (5 bases). The CDR3 extends over 18 amino acids. V was cut by 1 base and J by 3 bases, with 21 bases left in between. Germline V lookup: CDR1 SGHTA, CDR2 FQGTGA. The CDR3 loop reads CASSLMGDLAGLKETQYF. The CDR3 DNA reads TGTGCCAGCAGCTTAATGGGAGATTTGGCGGGTTTGAAAGAGACCCAGTACTTC.

V usage is TRBV14 and J usage is TRBJ1-6; no firm D call. The CDR3 runs to 16 residues. The V and J ends lost 4 bases and 7 bases respectively, with 17 bases between them. CDR1 is SGHDN, CDR2 FVKESK, per germline. The DNA for the CDR3 is TGTGCCAGCAGCCCGGCGGGTAGCATTGTCAATTCACCCCTCCACTTT. Its protein product is CASSPAGSIVNSPLHF.

The chain couples TRBV6-5 to TRBJ1-1; weak D call: TRBD1 (5 bases). The V gene's germline CDR1 is MNHEY and CDR2 SVGAGI. The CDR3 is made up of 11 amino acids. The V gene lost 11 bases and the J gene lost 3 bases, with 10 bases spanning the gap. The CDR3: CAGSRDTEAFF. CDR3 sequence (DNA): TGTGCCGGATCCAGGGACACTGAAGCTTTCTTT.

The chain employs TRBV19 and TRBJ1-4; unclear D gene. Trimming took off 0 bases at V and 7 bases at J, with 6 bases between the two ends. The CDR3 loop spans 13 amino acids. The germline CDR1 and CDR2 sequences are LNHDA and SQIVND (reference sequence). The CDR3 loop reads CASSIDLSEKLFF. The CDR3 nucleotides are TGTGCCAGTAGTATAGATCTTAGTGAAAAACTGTTTTTT.

This chain connects TRBV6-5 to TRBJ1-1; 8 bases line up with TRBD1. Germline V gene lookup returns CDR1 MNHEY and CDR2 SVGAGI. This CDR3 region has 13 residues. V shed 6 bases, J shed 4 bases, and the junction held 4 bases outside the gene matches. CDR3: CASRDREVTEAFF. In nucleotides, the CDR3 is TGTGCCAGCAGGGACAGGGAGGTCACTGAAGCTTTCTTT.

This clone showed up just a few times. V is TRBV6-5 and J is TRBJ1-6, with TRBD1 matching 7 bases. The length of the CDR3 is 15 residues. V lost 6 bases, J lost 10 bases, and 12 bases stayed unmatched. Germline lookup yields CDR1 MNHEY and CDR2 SVGAGI. The CDR3 loop reads CASREIQGEGSPLHF. The CDR3 DNA reads as TGTGCCAGCAGGGAGATTCAGGGGGAAGGATCACCCCTCCACTTT.

The J gene is TRBJ1-3, the V gene TRBV4-1, with D perhaps TRBD1 (6 bases). The CDR3 extends over 17 amino acids. CDR1 is MGHRA, CDR2 YSYEKL, per germline. The germline V and J ends were trimmed by 4 bases and 4 bases, with 20 bases remaining between them. This CDR3 is CASSPSVVRGSGNTIYF. In DNA, the CDR3 is TGCGCCAGCAGCCCCTCGGTAGTGAGGGGGTCCGGAAACACCATATATTTT.

This clone has just a few counts. The J gene is TRBJ2-7, the V gene TRBV29-1, with a tentative D call TRBD1 (6 bases). Trimming removed 4 bases from V and 3 bases from J, with 10 bases in between. Germline loops: CDR1 SQVTM, CDR2 ANQGSEA. The CDR3 consists of 12 residues. The DNA for the CDR3 is TGCAGCGTTGCCAGGGGCGACTACGAGCAGTACTTC. This sequence encodes CSVARGDYEQYF.

About this clone: At the DNA level, this CDR3 is encoded by other sequences in the same sample as well. The chain couples TRBV5-1 to TRBJ1-1, with 7 bases identical to TRBD1. CDR3 size: 14 residues. CDR1 is SGHRS, CDR2 YFSETQ, per germline. Losses at the gene ends were 2 bases for V and 2 bases for J; bases not matched to a gene: 3. CDR3 sequence reads: CASSFDRANTEAFF. CDR3 sequence (DNA): TGCGCCAGCAGCTTCGACAGGGCCAACACTGAAGCTTTCTTT.

Worth noting for this clone: At one boundary the junction diverges from the germline segment, which might be a read error. This chain connects TRBV7-7 to TRBJ2-7; 9 bases line up with TRBD1. Germline CDR1 SSHAT, CDR2 FNYEAQ (reference sequence). CDR3 size: 14 residues. CDR3 residues: CASSPGTGSYEQYF. The CDR3 nucleotides are TGTGCTAGCAGCCCCGGGACAGGGAGCTACGAGCAGTACTTC.

The CDR3: CASRFPGQQGNTIYF. DNA of the CDR3: TGTGCCAGTAGATTCCCGGGACAGCAAGGAAACACCATATATTTT. This sequence joins TRBV19 and TRBJ1-3; the match to TRBD1 covers 7 bases. The CDR3 is 15 amino acids. V lost 6 bases to trimming and J lost 4 bases; unmatched junction nucleotides: 9. CDR1 and CDR2 (germline): LNHDA, SQIVND (reference sequence). Variable domain in full (rest from reference TRBV19 and TRBJ1-3): DGGITQSPKYLFRKEGQNVTLSCEQNLNHDAMYWYRQDPGQGLRLIYYSQIVNDFQKGDIAEGYSVSREKKESFPLTVTSAQKNPTAFYLCASRFPGQQGNTIYFGEGSWLTVV.

The chain is built from TRBV3-1 (or the pseudogene TRBV3-2) and TRBJ2-7; no definite D call. Germline V gene sequence: CDR1 LGHDT, CDR2 YNNKEL (reference sequence). This CDR3 has 12 amino acids. The germline V and J ends were trimmed by 0 bases and 3 bases, with 3 bases remaining between them. As DNA, the CDR3 is TGTGCCAGCAGCCAAGACTACTACGAGCAGTACTTC. Protein: CASSQDYYEQYF.

The chain recombines TRBV7-9 with TRBJ1-2; D is uncertain. Trimming took off 5 bases at V and 0 bases at J, with 10 bases between the two ends. CDR1 and CDR2 from the germline V gene are SEHNR and FQNEAQ (reference sequence). The CDR3 extends over 14 amino acids. The DNA of the CDR3 is TGTGCCAGCAGCGACGACGGGGCTAACTATGGCTACACCTTC. Translating it yields CASSDDGANYGYTF.